This T cell receptor beta chain was sequenced during a study of T cells after yellow fever vaccination. As regards this clonotype: What it binds is not known.

Study conclusions and caveats: Abundant clonotypes from the bulk population could have been carried over as contaminants into FACS-sorted repertoires.

CDR3 length: 12 residues. Germline loops: CDR1 SGHRS, CDR2 YFSETQ. V was cut by 0 bases and J by 10 bases, with 8 bases left in between. Template switching by 5'RACE produced TCR cDNA, adding a universal primer site and UMIs. One entry per CDR3 protein results from TCRdb running MiXCR on the 5' RACE reads. The sample lists 550,000 to 750,000 distinct CDR3 sequences; approximately 12% were seen once. Source: PBMCs, taken on the day of the yellow fever booster vaccination. The J gene is TRBJ2-1, the V gene TRBV5-1; TRBD2 is a possible D gene (5 bases). The clonotype was recovered from a young man who received the YFV17D yellow fever vaccine. The CDR3 nucleotides read TGCGCCAGCAGCTTGGCGGGGTCGGAGCAGTTCTTC. Translated: CASSLAGSEQFF.